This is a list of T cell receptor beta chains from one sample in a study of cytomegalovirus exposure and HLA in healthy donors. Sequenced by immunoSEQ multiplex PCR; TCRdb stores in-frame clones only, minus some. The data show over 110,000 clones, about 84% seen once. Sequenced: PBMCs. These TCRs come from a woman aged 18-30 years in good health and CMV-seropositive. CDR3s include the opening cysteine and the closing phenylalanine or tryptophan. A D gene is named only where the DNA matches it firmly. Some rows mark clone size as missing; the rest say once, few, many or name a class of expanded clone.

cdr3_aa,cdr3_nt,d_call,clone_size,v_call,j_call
CASSPGGNQETQYF,TGTGCCAGCTCACCCGGGGGAAATCAAGAGACCCAGTACTTC,-,-,TRBV18,TRBJ2-5
CASSLGEYNEQFF,TGTGCCAGCAGCTTAGGCGAATACAATGAGCAGTTCTTC,-,-,TRBV7-2,TRBJ2-1
CASSPRGGNSPLHF,TGTGCCAGCAGTCCCAGGGGTGGGAATTCACCCCTCCACTTT,-,-,TRBV2,TRBJ1-6
CASSIRGTGPPVDSPLHF,TGTGCCAGTAGTATACGAGGGACAGGGCCTCCCGTGGATTCACCCCTCCACTTT,TRBD1,once,TRBV19,TRBJ1-6
CASSLDAFFSYNEQFF,TGTGCCAGCAGCTTGGATGCATTCTTCAGCTACAATGAGCAGTTCTTC,-,-,TRBV5-4,TRBJ2-1
CASSQVGGNTEAFF,TGCGCCAGCAGCCAAGTCGGGGGAAACACTGAAGCTTTCTTT,-,-,TRBV4-3,TRBJ1-1
CAIRGQGNYGYTF,TGTGCCATCAGGGGACAGGGGAACTATGGCTACACCTTC,TRBD1,-,TRBV10-3,TRBJ1-2
CASSLVGTGGPYSPLHF,TGCGCCAGCAGCTTGGTCGGGACAGGGGGTCCCTATTCACCCCTCCACTTT,TRBD1,-,TRBV5-1,TRBJ1-6
CASSLDSLVVSDTQYF,TGTGCCAGCAGCTTAGACAGTTTGGTCGTGAGCGATACGCAGTATTTT,-,-,TRBV7-2,TRBJ2-3
CASSRQGRAGTEAFF,TGTGCCAGCAGTCGACAGGGGCGCGCAGGGACTGAAGCTTTCTTT,TRBD1,few,TRBV6-5,TRBJ1-1
CASTLDRVDGYTF,TGTGCCAGCACCCTCGACAGGGTGGATGGCTACACCTTC,TRBD1,-,TRBV7-2,TRBJ1-2
CASSISGDWTEAFF,TGTGCCAGTAGTATCTCCGGGGATTGGACTGAAGCTTTCTTT,-,once,TRBV19,TRBJ1-1
CASSYLGQGATEAFF,TGTGCCAGCAGTTACCTAGGACAGGGGGCTACTGAAGCTTTCTTT,TRBD1,-,TRBV6-5,TRBJ1-1
CASSVAGQGGYEQFF,TGTGCCAGCAGCGTCGCGGGACAGGGGGGTTATGAGCAGTTCTTC,TRBD1,-,TRBV9,TRBJ2-1
CASSFSGDQPQHF,TGTGCCAGCAGCTTCTCAGGGGATCAGCCCCAGCATTTT,-,-,TRBV7-6,TRBJ1-5
CASSLVTGTGAEQYF,TGCGCCAGCAGCTTGGTGACCGGGACAGGGGCCGAGCAGTACTTC,TRBD1,-,TRBV5-1,TRBJ2-7
CATRRGETNTGELFF,TGTGCCACCAGACGGGGAGAGACGAACACCGGGGAGCTGTTTTTT,-,-,TRBV15,TRBJ2-2
CASSVLAGGPYETQYF,TGTGCCAGCAGTGTACTAGCGGGGGGGCCTTATGAGACCCAGTACTTC,TRBD2,once,TRBV6-1,TRBJ2-5
CASSSRGPTGPNQPQHF,TGTGCCAGCAGCTCCCGGGGGCCGACAGGGCCCAATCAGCCCCAGCATTTT,TRBD1,once,TRBV7-9,TRBJ1-5
CASSTSGAGSTDTQYF,TGCGCCAGCAGCACCTCAGGGGCTGGGAGCACAGATACGCAGTATTTT,-,-,TRBV5-1,TRBJ2-3
CASSEAGQGWDYGYTF,TGTGCCAGCAGTGAGGCCGGACAGGGTTGGGACTATGGCTACACCTTC,TRBD1,-,TRBV2,TRBJ1-2
CASSPVPNYGYTF,TGTGCCAGCAGTCCGGTACCTAACTATGGCTACACCTTC,-,-,TRBV7-6,TRBJ1-2
CATSRERGYNSPLHF,TGTGCCACCAGCAGAGAAAGAGGGTATAATTCACCCCTCCACTTT,-,-,TRBV15,TRBJ1-6
CASSASDGYTF,TGTGCCAGCAGTGCCAGTGATGGCTACACCTTC,-,-,TRBV25-1,TRBJ1-2
CASSLTGTGSYEQYF,TGCGCCAGCAGCCTTACCGGGACAGGCTCCTACGAGCAGTACTTC,TRBD1,-,TRBV5-1,TRBJ2-7
CASSEAWGEPFNQPQHF,TGTGCCAGCAGTGAAGCCTGGGGGGAGCCCTTCAATCAGCCCCAGCATTTT,-,once,TRBV6-1,TRBJ1-5
CASSEAGGADTQYF,TGTGCCAGCTCTGAGGCAGGGGGTGCGGATACGCAGTATTTT,TRBD1,-,TRBV11-3,TRBJ2-3
CASSLPGTGAHEQYF,TGTGCCAGCAGCTTACCCGGGACAGGGGCCCACGAGCAGTACTTC,TRBD1,-,TRBV5-6,TRBJ2-7
CASSFRDSLRPYEQYF,TGTGCCAGCAGTTTCCGGGACTCCCTCAGACCCTACGAGCAGTACTTC,-,-,TRBV27,TRBJ2-7
CASSETANTEAFF,TGTGCCAGCAGTGAGACTGCAAACACTGAAGCTTTCTTT,-,-,TRBV2,TRBJ1-1
CASSSTGAFNSPLHF,TGTGCCAGCAGCTCGACAGGGGCCTTTAATTCACCCCTCCACTTT,TRBD1,-,TRBV5-5,TRBJ1-6
CASKSTNNQPQHF,TGTGCCAGCAAGAGTACCAACAATCAGCCCCAGCATTTT,-,-,TRBV28,TRBJ1-5
CASSDVRDYEQYF,TGTGCCAGCAGTGATGTCAGGGACTACGAGCAGTACTTC,-,-,TRBV2,TRBJ2-7
CASSLRGTGGGNQPQHF,TGTGCCAGCAGTTTACGTGGGACAGGGGGCGGCAATCAGCCCCAGCATTTT,TRBD1,-,TRBV27,TRBJ1-5
CASVDGTGNRPQHF,TGTGCCAGCGTTGATGGGACAGGGAACCGGCCCCAGCATTTT,TRBD1,-,TRBV6-1,TRBJ1-5
CASSLRGYEQYF,TGTGCCAGCAGCTTAAGAGGATACGAGCAGTACTTC,-,-,TRBV7-6,TRBJ2-7
CASSGSNQGASNEAFF,TGCGCCAGCAGTGGGTCAAATCAGGGGGCCTCCAATGAAGCTTTCTTT,TRBD1,-,TRBV10-1,TRBJ1-1
CASSLQGFQPQHF,TGTGCCAGCAGCTTACAGGGGTTTCAGCCCCAGCATTTT,-,-,TRBV7-2,TRBJ1-5
CSVEENGGGTQYF,TGCAGCGTTGAAGAAAATGGGGGGGGCACGCAGTATTTT,-,-,TRBV29-1,TRBJ2-3
CASSQGTGAPYEQYF,TGCGCCAGCAGCCAGGGGACAGGGGCACCCTACGAGCAGTACTTC,TRBD1,once,TRBV4-1,TRBJ2-7